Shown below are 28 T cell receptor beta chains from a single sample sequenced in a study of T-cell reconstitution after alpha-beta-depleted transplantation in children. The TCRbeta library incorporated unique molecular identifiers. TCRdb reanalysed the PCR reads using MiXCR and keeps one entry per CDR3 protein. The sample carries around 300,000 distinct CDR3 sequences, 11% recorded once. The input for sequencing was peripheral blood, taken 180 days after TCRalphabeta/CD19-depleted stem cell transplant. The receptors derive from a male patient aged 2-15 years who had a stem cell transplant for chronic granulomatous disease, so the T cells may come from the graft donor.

DNA for the CDR3: TGTGCCAGCAGCCAAGAATTCTGGGCCGGGGAGCTGTTTTTT. Its translation: CASSQEFWAGELFF. The V gene is TRBV3-1, the J gene TRBJ2-2; D is undetermined. The germline V gene encodes CDR1 LGHDT and CDR2 YNNKEL (reference sequence). Trimming removed 0 bases at V and 6 bases at J, with 8 bases between. The CDR3 spans 14 residues. The full variable domain, in which reference TRBV3-1 and TRBJ2-2 provide the parts outside the CDR3, is DTAVSQTPKYLVTQMGNDKSIKCEQNLGHDTMYWYKQDSKKFLKIMFSYNNKELIINETVPNRFSPKSPDKAHLNLHINSLELGDSAVYFCASSQEFWAGELFFGEGSRLTVL.

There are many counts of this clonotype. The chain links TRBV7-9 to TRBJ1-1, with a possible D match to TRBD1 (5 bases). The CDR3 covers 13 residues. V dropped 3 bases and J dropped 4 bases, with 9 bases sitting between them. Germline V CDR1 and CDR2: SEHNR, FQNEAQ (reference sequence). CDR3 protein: CASSFWGATEAFF. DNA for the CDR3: TGTGCCAGCAGCTTCTGGGGCGCCACTGAAGCTTTCTTT.

In DNA form, the CDR3 reads TGTGCCAGTAGTATCCCTTGGCCGGGACAGAGAACGACCTATGAAGCTTTCTTT. It encodes CASSIPWPGQRTTYEAFF. V and J are TRBV19 and TRBJ1-1; the match to TRBD1 covers 7 bases. CDR1 and CDR2 from the germline V gene are LNHDA and SQIVND (reference sequence). The CDR3 has 18 amino acids. J gave up 7 bases and V 3 bases, and 20 bases lay outside the gene matches.

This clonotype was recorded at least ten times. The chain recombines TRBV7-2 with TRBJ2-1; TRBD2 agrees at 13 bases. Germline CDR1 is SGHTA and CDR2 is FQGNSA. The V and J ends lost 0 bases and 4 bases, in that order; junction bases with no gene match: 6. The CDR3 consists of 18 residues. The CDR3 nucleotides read TGTGCCAGCAGCTTAGCCCGGACTAGCGGGGGCCAATACAATGAGCAGTTCTTC. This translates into CASSLARTSGGQYNEQFF.

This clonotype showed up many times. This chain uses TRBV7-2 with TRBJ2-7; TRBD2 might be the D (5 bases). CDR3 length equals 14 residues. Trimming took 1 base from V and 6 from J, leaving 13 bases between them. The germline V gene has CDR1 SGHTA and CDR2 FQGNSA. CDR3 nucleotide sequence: TGTGCCAGCAGCTTAGTTCACCCCGCGGGCGAGCAGTACTTC. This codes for CASSLVHPAGEQYF.

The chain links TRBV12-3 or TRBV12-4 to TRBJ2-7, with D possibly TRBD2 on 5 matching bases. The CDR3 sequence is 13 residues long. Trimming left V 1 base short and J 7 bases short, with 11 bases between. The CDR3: CASSLELAGEQYF. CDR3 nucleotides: TGTGCCAGCAGTTTAGAGCTAGCTGGGGAGCAGTACTTC.

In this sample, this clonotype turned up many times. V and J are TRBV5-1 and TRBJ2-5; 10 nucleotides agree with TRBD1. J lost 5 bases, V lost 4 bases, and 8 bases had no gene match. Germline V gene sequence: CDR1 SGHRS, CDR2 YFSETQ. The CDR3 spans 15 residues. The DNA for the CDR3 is TGCGCCAGCAGCCCACGACAGGGGGCGGGGGAGACCCAGTACTTC. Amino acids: CASSPRQGAGETQYF. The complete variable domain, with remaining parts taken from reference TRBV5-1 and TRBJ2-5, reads KAGVTQTPRYLIKTRGQQVTLSCSPISGHRSVSWYQQTPGQGLQFLFEYFSETQRNKGNFPGRFSGRQFSNSRSEMNVSTLELGDSALYLCASSPRQGAGETQYFGPGTRLLVL.

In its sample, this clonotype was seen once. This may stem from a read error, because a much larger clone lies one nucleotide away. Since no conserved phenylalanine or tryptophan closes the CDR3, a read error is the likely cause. CDR3 nucleotides: TGCGCCAGCAGCGAGCCGGACAGACAAGAGACCCAGTACTCC. Translation gives CASSEPDRQETQYS. The V call is TRBV4-1, the J call TRBJ2-5; D may be TRBD1 (6 bases). Deletions cut 5 bases from V and 2 bases from J, with 12 bases between. Germline CDR1 is MGHRA and CDR2 is YSYEKL. The CDR3 sequence is 14 residues long.

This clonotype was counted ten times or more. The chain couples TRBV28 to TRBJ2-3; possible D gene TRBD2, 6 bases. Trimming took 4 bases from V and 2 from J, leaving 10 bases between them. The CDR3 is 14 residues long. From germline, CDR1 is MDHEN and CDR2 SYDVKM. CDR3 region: CASSSGLITDTQYF. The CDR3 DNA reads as TGTGCCAGCAGTTCCGGACTAATCACAGATACGCAGTATTTT.

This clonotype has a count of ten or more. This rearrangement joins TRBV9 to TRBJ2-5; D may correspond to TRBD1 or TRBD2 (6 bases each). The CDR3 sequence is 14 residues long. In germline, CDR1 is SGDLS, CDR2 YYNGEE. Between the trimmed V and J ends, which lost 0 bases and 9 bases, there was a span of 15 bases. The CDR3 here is CASSVDGGPQAQYF. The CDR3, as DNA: TGTGCCAGCAGCGTAGACGGGGGCCCCCAGGCCCAGTACTTC.

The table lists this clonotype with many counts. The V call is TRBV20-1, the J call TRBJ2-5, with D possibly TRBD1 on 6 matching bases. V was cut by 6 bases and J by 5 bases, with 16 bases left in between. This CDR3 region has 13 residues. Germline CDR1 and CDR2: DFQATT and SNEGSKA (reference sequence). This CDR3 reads CSAPQQGLETQYF. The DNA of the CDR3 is TGCAGTGCCCCACAACAGGGTCTGGAGACCCAGTACTTC.

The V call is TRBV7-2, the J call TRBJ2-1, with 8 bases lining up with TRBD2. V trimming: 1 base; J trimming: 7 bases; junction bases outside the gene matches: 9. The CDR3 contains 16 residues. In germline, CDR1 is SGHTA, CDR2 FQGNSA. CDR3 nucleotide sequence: TGTGCCAGCAGCTTAGATGTGGGTAGCGGGGTGAATGAGCAGTTCTTC. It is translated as CASSLDVGSGVNEQFF.

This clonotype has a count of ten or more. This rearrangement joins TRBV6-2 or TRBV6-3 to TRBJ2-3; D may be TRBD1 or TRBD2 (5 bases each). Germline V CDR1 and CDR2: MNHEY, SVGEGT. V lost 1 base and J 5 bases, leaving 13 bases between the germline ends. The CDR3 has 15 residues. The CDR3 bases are TGTGCCAGCAGTTACTGGGGGAATTCGAGAGATACGCAGTATTTT. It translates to CASSYWGNSRDTQYF.

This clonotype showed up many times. CDR3 DNA sequence: TGTGCCAGCAGCTTCGACAGGGTGCCAACAGATACGCAGTATTTT. It yields the protein CASSFDRVPTDTQYF. This chain links TRBV7-8 with TRBJ2-3, with TRBD1 matching over 7 bases. V shed 3 bases, J shed 3 bases, and the junction held 6 bases outside the gene matches. The CDR3 extends over 15 amino acids. Looked up from germline, CDR1 is SGHVS and CDR2 is FQNEAQ.

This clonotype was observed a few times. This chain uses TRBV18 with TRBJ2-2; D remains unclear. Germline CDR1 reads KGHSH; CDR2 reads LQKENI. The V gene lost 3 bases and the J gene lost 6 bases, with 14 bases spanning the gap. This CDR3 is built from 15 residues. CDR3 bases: TGTGCCAGCTCACCGCCGGACGGTTCGTCCGGGGAGCTGTTTTTT. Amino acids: CASSPPDGSSGELFF. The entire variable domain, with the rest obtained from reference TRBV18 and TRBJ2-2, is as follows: NAGVMQNPRHLVRRRGQEARLRCSPMKGHSHVYWYRQLPEEGLKFMVYLQKENIIDESGMPKERFSAEFPKEGPSILRIQQVVRGDSAAYFCASSPPDGSSGELFFGEGSRLTVL.

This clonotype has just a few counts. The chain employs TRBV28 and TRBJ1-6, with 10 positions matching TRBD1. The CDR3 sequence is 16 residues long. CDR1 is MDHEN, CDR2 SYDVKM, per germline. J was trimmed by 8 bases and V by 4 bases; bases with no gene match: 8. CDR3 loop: CASSSLRQGAHSPLHF. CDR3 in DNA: TGTGCCAGCAGTTCCCTCCGACAGGGGGCTCATTCACCCCTCCACTTT.

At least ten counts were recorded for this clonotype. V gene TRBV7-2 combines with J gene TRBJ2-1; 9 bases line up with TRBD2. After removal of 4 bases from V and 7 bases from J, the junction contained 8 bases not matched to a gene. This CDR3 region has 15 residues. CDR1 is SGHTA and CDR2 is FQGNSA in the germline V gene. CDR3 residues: CASSSYPGLANEQFF. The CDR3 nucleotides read TGTGCCAGCAGCTCGTACCCGGGACTAGCAAATGAGCAGTTCTTC.

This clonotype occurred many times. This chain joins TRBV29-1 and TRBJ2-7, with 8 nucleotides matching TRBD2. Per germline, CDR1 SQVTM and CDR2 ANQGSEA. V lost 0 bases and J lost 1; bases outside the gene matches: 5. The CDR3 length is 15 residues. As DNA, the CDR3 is TGCAGCGTTGAAGATCGGGGGGGGGCTTCCTACGAGCAGTACTTC. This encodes CSVEDRGGASYEQYF.

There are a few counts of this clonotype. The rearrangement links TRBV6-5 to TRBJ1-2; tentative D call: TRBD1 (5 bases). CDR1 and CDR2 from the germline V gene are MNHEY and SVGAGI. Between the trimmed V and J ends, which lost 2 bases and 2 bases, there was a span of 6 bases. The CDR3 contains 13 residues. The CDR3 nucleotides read TGTGCCAGCAGTTACCACAGGAACTATGGCTACACCTTC. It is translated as CASSYHRNYGYTF.

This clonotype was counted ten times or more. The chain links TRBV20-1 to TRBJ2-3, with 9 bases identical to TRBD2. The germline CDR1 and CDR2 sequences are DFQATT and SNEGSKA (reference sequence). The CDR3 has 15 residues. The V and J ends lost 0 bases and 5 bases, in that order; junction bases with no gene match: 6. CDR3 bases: TGCAGTGCTAGAGATGAGCTAGCGGGAAAAGATACGCAGTATTTT. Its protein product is CSARDELAGKDTQYF.

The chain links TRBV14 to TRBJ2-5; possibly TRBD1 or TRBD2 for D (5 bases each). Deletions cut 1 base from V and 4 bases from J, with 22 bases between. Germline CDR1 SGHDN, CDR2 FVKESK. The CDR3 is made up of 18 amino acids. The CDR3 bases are TGTGCCAGCAGCCAAGTTCGGGGCCGACTACTACAGAGAGAGACCCAGTACTTC. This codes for CASSQVRGRLLQRETQYF.

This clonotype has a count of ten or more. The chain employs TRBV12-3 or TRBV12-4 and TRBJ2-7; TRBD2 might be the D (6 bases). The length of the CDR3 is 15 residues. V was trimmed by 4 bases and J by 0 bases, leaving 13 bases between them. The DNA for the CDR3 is TGTGCCAGCAGTTCCCAGCGGGCGGCCTCCTACGAGCAGTACTTC. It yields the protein CASSSQRAASYEQYF.

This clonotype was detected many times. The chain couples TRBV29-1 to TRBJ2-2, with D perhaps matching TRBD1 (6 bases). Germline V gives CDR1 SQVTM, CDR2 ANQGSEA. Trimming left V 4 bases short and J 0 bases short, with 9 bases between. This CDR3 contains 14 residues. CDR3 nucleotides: TGCAGCGTTGTCACAGGGACGAACACCGGGGAGCTGTTTTTT. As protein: CSVVTGTNTGELFF.

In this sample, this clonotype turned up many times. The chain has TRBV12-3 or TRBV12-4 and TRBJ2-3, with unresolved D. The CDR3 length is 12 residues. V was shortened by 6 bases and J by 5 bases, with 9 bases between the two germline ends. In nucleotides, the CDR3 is TGTGCCAGCAGGTCCCCGGGAGATACGCAGTATTTT. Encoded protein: CASRSPGDTQYF.

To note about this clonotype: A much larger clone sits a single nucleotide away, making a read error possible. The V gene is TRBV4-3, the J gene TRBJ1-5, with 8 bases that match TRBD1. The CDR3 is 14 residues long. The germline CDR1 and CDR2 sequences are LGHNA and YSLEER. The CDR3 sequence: CAGSPDRGVQPQHF. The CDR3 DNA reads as TGCGCCGGCAGCCCCGACAGGGGAGTACAGCCCCAGCATTTT.

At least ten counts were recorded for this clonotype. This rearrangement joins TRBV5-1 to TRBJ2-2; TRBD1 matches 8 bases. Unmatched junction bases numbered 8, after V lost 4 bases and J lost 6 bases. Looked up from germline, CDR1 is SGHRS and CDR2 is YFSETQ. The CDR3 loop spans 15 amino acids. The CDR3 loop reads CASSGQGRGSGELFF. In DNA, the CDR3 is TGCGCCAGCAGCGGACAGGGTAGAGGTTCCGGGGAGCTGTTTTTT.

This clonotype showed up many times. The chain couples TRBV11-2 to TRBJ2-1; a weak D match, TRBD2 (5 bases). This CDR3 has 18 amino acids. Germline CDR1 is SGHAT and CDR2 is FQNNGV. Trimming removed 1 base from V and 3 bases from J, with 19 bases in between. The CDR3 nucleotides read TGTGCCAGCAGCTTAGTTTCGGGAATATTTTCGGGCTACAATGAGCAGTTCTTC. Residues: CASSLVSGIFSGYNEQFF.

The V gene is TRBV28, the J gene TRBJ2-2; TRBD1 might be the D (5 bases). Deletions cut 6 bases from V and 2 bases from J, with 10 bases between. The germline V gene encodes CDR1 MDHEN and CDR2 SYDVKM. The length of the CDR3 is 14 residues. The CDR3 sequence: CASSIQGNTGELFF. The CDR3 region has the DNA TGTGCCAGCAGCATTCAGGGTAACACCGGGGAGCTGTTTTTT.